This T cell receptor (beta chain) comes out of a study of T cells in Graves' hyperthyroidism and ophthalmopathy. Broader study findings: Ophthalmopathy, which appeared later, was predicted by the model a median around 6.5 months before onset. The blood repertoire included most of the expanded thyroid clonotypes above 0.001.

In this sample, this clonotype turned up many times. Its specificity is unknown. With a duration under 2 months, the hyperthyroidism was newly diagnosed in patients aged 18 to 65. The germline gives CDR1 LGHDT, CDR2 YNNKEL (reference sequence). With 1 base removed from V and 7 bases from J, the gap between germline ends came to 10 bases. This CDR3 is built from 13 residues. The TCR beta CDR3 regions underwent amplification using RNA transcripts as the source. Primed by the HTBI set, a first-round RT-PCR was run on the TCR CDR3. TCRdb reprocessed the multiplex PCR reads with MiXCR, giving one entry per CDR3 protein. The sample shows under 200,000 distinct CDR3 sequences, roughly 10% of them seen only once.

The source material was blood. The receptor was isolated from a woman under 30 with Graves' hyperthyroidism that later progressed to Graves' ophthalmopathy. The chain joins TRBV3-1 to TRBJ1-1; D is perhaps TRBD1 (5 bases). Here the CDR3 DNA reads TGTGCCAGCAGCCAAGTAGTTGGGGGTGAAGCTTTCTTT. Amino acid sequence: CASSQVVGGEAFF. Looking up the rest from reference TRBV3-1 and TRBJ1-1 gives the full variable domain: DTAVSQTPKYLVTQMGNDKSIKCEQNLGHDTMYWYKQDSKKFLKIMFSYNNKELIINETVPNRFSPKSPDKAHLNLHINSLELGDSAVYFCASSQVVGGEAFFGQGTRLTVV.